This T cell receptor (beta chain) was observed in a study of type 1 and type 2 diabetes patients (dated by TCRdb to between 2015 and 2016). Concerning the study at large: The cohort comprised eight to ten type 1 diabetes patients, a few type 2 diabetes patients and roughly six nondiabetic controls recruited in China. V gene usage was similar between roughly 20-cycle and roughly 25-cycle amplification, suggesting similar primer efficiencies and random PCR bias. Type 2 diabetes patients were included as a disease comparison group for the type 1 diabetes patients. Across the study, CD4+ and CD8+ T cells were positively selected from PBMCs using CD4 or CD8 MicroBeads on MACS columns. Altogether, roughly 19,000,000 paired-end reads were produced across the whole study. TCRbeta libraries were sequenced paired-end on Illumina HiSeq 2000 or MiSeq instruments. The study used high-throughput sequencing to profile TCRbeta repertoires and compare individuals with type 1 diabetes, type 2 diabetes and no diabetes. What the research found in general, with its limitations: Type 2 diabetes repertoires showed high diversity, significantly greater than type 1 diabetes repertoires in both CD4+ and CD8+ T cells. Only a few highly-expanded CD4+ clones (median one) were found in type 2 diabetes patients, and these clones made up a median approximately 3.7% of reads. Type 2 diabetes and control samples had highly correlated V and J gene usage patterns, with the correlation between samples averaging around 0.97. The study groups were not matched for age and gender, which could possibly have biased interpretation. Because only a limited number of T2D and control samples were sequenced, some T1D-only HECs might also be present in more T2D or control samples.

Every diabetic patient fulfilled standard classification criteria for type 1 or type 2 diabetes, and glucose and C-peptide were measured using WHO-recommended methods. Donors with other autoimmune diseases or infections within the previous four weeks were excluded. Roughly 9.5 milliliters of peripheral blood were collected from each participant. LymphoPrep density separation was used to isolate PBMCs. Instrument used: Illumina MiSeq. TCRbeta CDR3 amplification used genomic DNA from the sorted T cell subsets as template. Multiplex PCR with 30 forward and 13 reverse primers amplified the TCRbeta CDR3 region. After the PCR products were purified with AMPure XP beads, a second PCR of 20 to 25 cycles was run to add indices and adaptors. Before sequencing, the libraries were purified from gel with the QIAquick Gel Extraction Kit. Regarding the original processing steps: Paired-end reads were merged with FLASH and aligned to IMGT V, D and J germline references using IgBLAST. Reads with less than 70% alignment identity to germline references were removed, leaving around 12,000,000 reads across the study. CDR3 boundaries, reading frame and productivity were assigned following IMGT definitions. Highly-expanded clones were defined as clones making up 1% or more of reads, and normalized Shannon entropy was used to measure diversity. Group differences in Shannon entropy were tested with unpaired two-tailed t-tests. Using fastp at Q25 and MiXCR, TCRdb reprocessed the public reads and kept productive beta chains. All rows with the same CDR3 protein become a single entry with the most common DNA and genes. The V and J calls, along with clone size, are taken from TCRdb and not from the paper's own processing. The sample profile shows 250,000 or so distinct CDR3 sequences; 45% to 60% of them were found once. Roughly an eighth of the sample is taken by the ten largest.

On this clonotype: It has no known antigen specificity. Sequence at one end of the junction differs from germline and may be a read error.

The clonotype comes from a man in his late teens or twenties with type 2 diabetes. Material: peripheral blood mononuclear cells (PBMCs).

The nucleotides read TGCGCCAGCAGACCTGACAGTAATTCTCCCTACGAGCAGTACTTC. Its coded protein is CASRPDSNSPYEQYF. The sequence joins TRBV7-8 to TRBJ2-7, with TRBD1 tentatively as D gene (5 bases match). Via the germline V gene, CDR1 is SGHVS and CDR2 FQNEAQ. The CDR3 goes from the cysteine to the phenylalanine over 15 residues. Kept here is only the CDR3 DNA, which spans 45 bases and is read in frame from base 1.